The 7 T cell receptor beta chains below all came from one sample that was sequenced in a study of CD8+ T cells in alopecia areata. As the sequencing template, cDNA was produced by extracting RNA and reverse transcribing it. Clones were sequenced by immunoSEQ multiplex PCR, and TCRdb holds only the in-frame ones, with some missing. The sample has about 170,000 clones; around 71% are singletons. The specimen was CD8+ T cells sorted from blood, collected at week 0. These receptors all come from a human donor with alopecia areata.

This rearrangement joins TRBV13 to TRBJ2-1, with 8 bases aligning to TRBD2. V shed 5 bases, J shed 6 bases, and the junction held 6 bases outside the gene matches. This CDR3 has 14 residues. CDR1 is PRHDT, CDR2 FYEKMQ, per germline (reference sequence). The CDR3 region is CASSPGGLFNEQFF. Written as DNA, the CDR3 is TGTGCCAGCAGCCCGGGGGGGCTTTTCAATGAGCAGTTCTTC.

This clone was recorded a few times. V is TRBV5-1 and J is TRBJ2-3; D is undetermined. The CDR3 is 11 residues long. Trimming cost V 8 bases and J 6 bases, with 10 bases left between them. Germline CDR1 and CDR2: SGHRS and YFSETQ. The CDR3 bases are TGCGCCAGGGCCCTACCGGATACGCAGTATTTT. This codes for CARALPDTQYF.

This clone was picked up a small number of times. The CDR3 region has the DNA TGTGCCAGCAGCTTGGACCCTACCACAGGGCAGTTCTTC. As protein: CASSLDPTTGQFF. The genes are TRBV7-9 and TRBJ2-1; tentative D call: TRBD1 (5 bases). The CDR3 is made up of 13 amino acids. The V end was cut by 3 bases, the J end by 12 bases, with 15 bases between. Germline values: CDR1 SEHNR, CDR2 FQNEAQ (reference sequence).

The chain uses TRBV6-1 and TRBJ2-7; no reliable D call. Looked up from germline, CDR1 is MNHNS and CDR2 is SASEGT. V was shortened by 0 bases and J by 12 bases, with 12 bases between the two germline ends. The CDR3 loop spans 12 amino acids. In DNA, the CDR3 is TGTGCCAGCAGTGAAGCGCGGAGTCAGAGGTACTTC. As protein: CASSEARSQRYF.

The rearrangement links TRBV13 to TRBJ2-1; no definite D call. This CDR3 comprises 11 residues. Trimming cost V 4 bases and J 10 bases, with 8 bases left between them. The V gene's germline CDR1 is PRHDT and CDR2 FYEKMQ (reference sequence). In nucleotides, the CDR3 is TGTGCCAGCAGCTCTCGGACCGAGCAGTTCTTC. Its protein product is CASSSRTEQFF.

The gene calls are TRBV30 and TRBJ1-1; D gene uncertain. Trimming took off 0 bases at V and 5 bases at J, with 13 bases between the two ends. This CDR3 is 14 amino acids long. CDR1 and CDR2 (germline): GTSNPN, SVGIG (reference sequence). The CDR3 reads CAWSVRPEGTEAFF. In DNA, the CDR3 is TGTGCCTGGAGTGTACGGCCGGAGGGTACTGAAGCTTTCTTT.

The chain has TRBV7-3 and TRBJ1-1, with a tentative D call TRBD1 (5 bases). Germline values: CDR1 SGHTA, CDR2 FQGTGA. Trimming pared 5 bases from V and 0 bases from J, leaving 19 bases between. The CDR3 spans 17 residues. This CDR3 reads CASSQDRMGVLNTEAFF. CDR3 sequence (DNA): TGTGCCAGCAGCCAAGACAGAATGGGGGTGCTGAACACTGAAGCTTTCTTT. Full variable domain (rest looked up from reference TRBV7-3 and TRBJ1-1): GAGVSQTPSNKVTEKGKYVELRCDPISGHTALYWYRQSLGQGPEFLIYFQGTGAADDSGLPNDRFFAVRPEGSVSTLKIQRTERGDSAVYLCASSQDRMGVLNTEAFFGQGTRLTVV.